This record looks at one TCR beta chain sequence and its context. Its antigen specificity is not known. Nothing much larger sits one base from this clone, and base qualities are not available. Library preparation employed 5' RACE. The instrument was an Illumina HiSeq 2000. A universal primer binding site was added through template switching, and the final cDNA carried a unique molecular identifier so that TCR cDNA molecules could be counted accurately. Specific primers in the conserved constant-segment region were used to synthesize first-strand cDNA for TCR alpha and beta chains. Each cDNA library was double barcoded, with a SMART-Mk sample barcode plus Illumina barcodes, to control for contamination. TruSeq adapter sequences, together with Illumina sample barcodes, were added in two successive PCR steps. TCR alpha and beta cDNA libraries were sequenced on the Illumina HiSeq platform with custom primers. On the study's bioinformatics: MiGEC processed the raw reads to extract unique molecular identifiers, while MiXCR was used to determine the CDR3 positions. For each individual, recombination models were inferred using an EM algorithm with the repgenHMM and IGoR tools. Shared clonotype analysis was performed with the tcR package in R, normalizing sharing by the product of cloneset sizes. To study raw recombination without the effects of thymic and clonal selection, out-of-frame nonproductive sequences were analyzed. The raw public data were reprocessed by TCRdb itself: fastp quality trimming at Q25, MiXCR clonotype calling, in-frame beta chains only. For every CDR3 protein sequence, its rows merge into one entry that carries the most common genes and DNA. The V and J calls were not made by the authors but by TCRdb's processing. This sample gives more than 1.5 million distinct CDR3 sequences in total; about 31% of them show up just once. The ten largest clones capture approximately 0.29% of the sample.

The germline V end is reduced by 1 base and the J end by 7 bases; junction bases left unmatched: 13. The CDR3 covers 17 residues, taking in both the cysteine and the phenylalanine. Just the 51-base CDR3 DNA is kept, in frame starting at base 1. From the germline V gene, CDR1 is MGHRA and CDR2 is YSYEKL. All donors were healthy Caucasians. The record originates from a study of identical twins (dated by TCRdb to the mid-2010s). Describing the broader study: The study deep-sequenced TCR alpha and beta repertoires from monozygotic twins, unrelated adults of various ages and cord blood to test whether fetal clonotypes persist. To rule out contamination, the twin experiments were replicated at different times with different library preparation protocols.

The study at large found these results: Zero-insertion analyses could be partly confounded by invariant T cells such as MAIT and iNKT, although diverse VJ usage argued against such confounding for most clonotypes. A weaker excess of twin sharing was found in beta out-of-frame sequences because the signal-to-noise ratio was lowered by fewer shared sequences. Conclusions relied on cross-sectional statistical analysis, since the same donors could not be followed over many years. Abundant cord blood beta clonotypes carried fewer insertions; young adult naive repertoires showed a weaker similar trend, while memory repertoires showed none. Compared with coincidental sharing between unrelated individuals, an excess of low generation-probability sequences was observed among out-of-frame TCR alpha sequences shared between twins. In monozygotic twins, recombination models systematically underestimated out-of-frame TCR alpha sharing, but the models matched the sharing seen between unrelated individuals.

Specimen: cord blood. This chain is built from TRBV4-1 and TRBJ2-1; 7 junctional bases match TRBD2. The sequence derives from a newborn girl in good health. The CDR3 has the sequence CASSQAQERGPWNEQFF. The sequence in DNA is TGCGCCAGCAGCCAAGCCCAAGAGCGGGGCCCTTGGAATGAGCAGTTCTTC.